This record covers a single TCR beta chain. Its target is not known. This sample stems from a study of blood T cells in healthy people across ages. Study conclusions and caveats: Diversity was higher, and naive CD4+ cells more numerous, in long-lived donors than in aged donors. Significant beta diversity loss was already apparent by age roughly 38, declining roughly linearly.

The use of a sample-barcoded 5' primer and a J-beta primer mix characterized a second PCR of about 7 to 12 cycles. Via MiXCR, TCRdb re-called the 5' RACE reads, giving one row per CDR3 protein. The sample has some 1.6 million distinct CDR3 sequences, roughly 32% seen once. In germline, CDR1 is LGHNA, CDR2 YNFKEQ. The V segment lost 7 bases and the J segment 2 bases; nucleotides outside the gene matches: 9. CDR3 length equals 16 residues. Input material: blood. This clonotype originated in a woman under 40 in good health. The V and J genes are TRBV4-2 and TRBJ2-1; 9 bases match TRBD2. For the CDR3, the DNA is TGTGCCAGCAACCGCCCCGCGGGAGGGCCCTACAATGAGCAGTTCTTC. Residues: CASNRPAGGPYNEQFF.